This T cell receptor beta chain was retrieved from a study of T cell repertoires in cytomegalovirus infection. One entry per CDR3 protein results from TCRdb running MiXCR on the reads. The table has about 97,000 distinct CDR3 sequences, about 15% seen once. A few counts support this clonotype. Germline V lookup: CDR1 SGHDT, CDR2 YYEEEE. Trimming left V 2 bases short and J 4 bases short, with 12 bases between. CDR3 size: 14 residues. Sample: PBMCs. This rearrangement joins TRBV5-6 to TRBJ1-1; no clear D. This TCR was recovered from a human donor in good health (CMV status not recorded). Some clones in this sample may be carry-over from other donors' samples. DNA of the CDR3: TGTGCCAGCAGCTTTGGCGCAGGAATCACTGAAGCTTTCTTT. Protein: CASSFGAGITEAFF.